The clone carrying this T cell receptor beta chain was recorded at least ten times. V was clipped by 2 bases and J by 2 bases, with 10 bases between them. The germline gives CDR1 SQVTM, CDR2 ANQGSEA. The CDR3 length is 14 residues. TCRdb fed the RT-PCR reads into MiXCR, producing one record per CDR3 protein. The table shows about 540,000 distinct CDR3 sequences, with roughly a quarter occurring only once. These data originate in a study of response to subunit inactivated influenza vaccine. The same sample was also studied in work on T cells expressing NK-cell markers. That work states: Libraries used 5'RACE template switching adding universal primer site and UMIs. T cells sorted in several experiments were restricted to alpha-beta TCR T cells by an anti-gamma-delta TCR antibody.

This clonotype originated in a man aged 45-65 years who received an inactivated influenza vaccine. J is TRBJ2-1 and V is TRBV29-1, with a tentative D call TRBD2 (6 bases). The source was CD4+ T cells sorted from PBMCs, collected 11 to 12 days after vaccination. CDR3 bases: TGCAGCGTTGAATCGGGAGCAGCCTACAATGAGCAGTTCTTC. It codes for CSVESGAAYNEQFF.